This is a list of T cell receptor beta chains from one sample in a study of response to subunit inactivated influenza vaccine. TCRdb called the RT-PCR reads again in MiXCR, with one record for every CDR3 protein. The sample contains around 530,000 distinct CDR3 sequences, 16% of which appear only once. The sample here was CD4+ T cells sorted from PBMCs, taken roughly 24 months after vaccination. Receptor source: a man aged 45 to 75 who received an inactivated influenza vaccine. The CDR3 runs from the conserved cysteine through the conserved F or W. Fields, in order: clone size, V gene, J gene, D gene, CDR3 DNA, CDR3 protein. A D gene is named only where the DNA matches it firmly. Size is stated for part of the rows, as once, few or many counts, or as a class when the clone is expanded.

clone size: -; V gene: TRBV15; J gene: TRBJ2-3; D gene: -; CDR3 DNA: TGTGCCACCAGCAGAGGGACTAAGGAAACAGATACGCAGTATTTT; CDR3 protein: CATSRGTKETDTQYF
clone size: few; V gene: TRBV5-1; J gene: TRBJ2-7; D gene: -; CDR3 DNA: TGCGCCAGCAGCTTGGTCCCAGGGGCAGTGTACGAGCAGTACTTC; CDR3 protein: CASSLVPGAVYEQYF
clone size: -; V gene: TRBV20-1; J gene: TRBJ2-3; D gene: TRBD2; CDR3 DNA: TGCAGTGCTAGAGATCCGTCGGGAGGCGTAGATACGCAGTATTTT; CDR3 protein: CSARDPSGGVDTQYF
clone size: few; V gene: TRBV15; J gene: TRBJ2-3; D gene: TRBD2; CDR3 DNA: TGTGCCACCAGCAGAGGTCGGGCTAGCGGGTCCGATACGCAGTATTTT; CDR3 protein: CATSRGRASGSDTQYF
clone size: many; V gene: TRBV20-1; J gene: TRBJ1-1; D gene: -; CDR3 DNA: TGCAGTGCTAGAGTAGGCGGGGGCGTCACTGAAGCTTTCTTT; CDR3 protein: CSARVGGGVTEAFF
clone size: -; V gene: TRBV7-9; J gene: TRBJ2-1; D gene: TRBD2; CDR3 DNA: TGTGCCAGCAGCTCCCGACTAGCGGGCGGCAATGAGCAGTTCTTC; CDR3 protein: CASSSRLAGGNEQFF
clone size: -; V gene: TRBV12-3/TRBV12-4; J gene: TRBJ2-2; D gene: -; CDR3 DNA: TGTGCCAGCACCACCGGCAGGGGGAACACCGGGGAGCTGTTTTTT; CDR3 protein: CASTTGRGNTGELFF
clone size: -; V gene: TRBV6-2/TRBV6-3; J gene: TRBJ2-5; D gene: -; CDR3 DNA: TGTGCCAGCAGTTGGGACTTGCGGGGGACCCAGTACTTC; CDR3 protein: CASSWDLRGTQYF
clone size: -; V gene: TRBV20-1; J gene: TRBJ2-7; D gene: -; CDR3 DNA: TGCAGTGCTAGAGTCAGGCTAGGCTACGAGCAGTACTTC; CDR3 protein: CSARVRLGYEQYF
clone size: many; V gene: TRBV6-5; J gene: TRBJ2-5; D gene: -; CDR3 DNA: TGTGCCAGCAGTTACAGCGGAGGCCAAGAGACCCAGTACTTC; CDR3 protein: CASSYSGGQETQYF
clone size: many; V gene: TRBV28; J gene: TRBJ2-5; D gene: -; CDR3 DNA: TGTGCCAGCAGTTCCCCAGTCTTCGGAGAGACCCAGTACTTC; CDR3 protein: CASSSPVFGETQYF
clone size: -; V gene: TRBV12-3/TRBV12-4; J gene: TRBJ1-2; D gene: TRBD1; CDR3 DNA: TGTGCCAGCACCCCGGGACAGCCTATGCGCTACACCTTC; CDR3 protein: CASTPGQPMRYTF
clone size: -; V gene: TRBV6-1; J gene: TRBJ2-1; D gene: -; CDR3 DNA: TGTGCCAGCAGCCCACTTCGGGGGAACCATGAGCAGTTCTTC; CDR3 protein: CASSPLRGNHEQFF
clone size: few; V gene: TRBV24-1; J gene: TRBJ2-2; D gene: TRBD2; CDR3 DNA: TGTGCCACCAGTGGACAGCGGGGGAACACCGGGGAGCTGTTTTTT; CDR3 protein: CATSGQRGNTGELFF
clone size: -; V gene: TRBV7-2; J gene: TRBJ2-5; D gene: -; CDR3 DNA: TGTGCCAGCAGCTTCGGTGGGACCCAAGAGACCCAGTACTTC; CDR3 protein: CASSFGGTQETQYF
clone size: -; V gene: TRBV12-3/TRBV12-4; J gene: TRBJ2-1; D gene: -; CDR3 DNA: TGTGCCAGCAGTCCGAGGGTGGGATCACGCCCCAATGAGCAGTTCTTC; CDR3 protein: CASSPRVGSRPNEQFF
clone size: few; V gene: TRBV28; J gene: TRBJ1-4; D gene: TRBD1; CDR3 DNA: TGTGCCAGCAGAGACAGGGGGCTCGATGAAAAACTGTTTTTT; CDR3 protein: CASRDRGLDEKLFF
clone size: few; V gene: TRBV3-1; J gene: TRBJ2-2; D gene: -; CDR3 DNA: TGTGCCAGCAGCCAAGGCGCTACAGGGAAGATGACCGGGGAGCTGTTTTTT; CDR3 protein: CASSQGATGKMTGELFF
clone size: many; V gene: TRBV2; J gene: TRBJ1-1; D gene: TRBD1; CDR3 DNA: TGTGCCAGCAGGGACCAGGGGGCCACTGAAGCTTTCTTT; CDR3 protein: CASRDQGATEAFF
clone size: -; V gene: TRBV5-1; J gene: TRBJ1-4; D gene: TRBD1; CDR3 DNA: TGCGCCAGCAGCGGGGCGACAGGGGGAGATGAAAAACTGTTTTTT; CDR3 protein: CASSGATGGDEKLFF
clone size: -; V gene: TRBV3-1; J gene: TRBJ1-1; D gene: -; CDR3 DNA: TGTGCCAGCAGCCAAGTCAGGGACACTGAAGCTTTCTTT; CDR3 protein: CASSQVRDTEAFF
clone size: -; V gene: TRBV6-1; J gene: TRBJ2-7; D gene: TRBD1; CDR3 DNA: TGTGCCAGCACCCCACGGGCAGGGGGTGCCTACGAGCAGTACTTC; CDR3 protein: CASTPRAGGAYEQYF
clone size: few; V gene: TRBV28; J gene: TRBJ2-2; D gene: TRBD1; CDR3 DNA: TGTGCCAGCATTCCGGGACAGGGGGGGAGCGGGGAGCTGTTTTTT; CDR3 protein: CASIPGQGGSGELFF
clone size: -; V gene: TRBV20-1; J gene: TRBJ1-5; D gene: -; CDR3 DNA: TGCAGTGCTAGAGATCGGACTCTAGTAGGGCGGTCCCAGCATTTT; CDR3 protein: CSARDRTLVGRSQHF
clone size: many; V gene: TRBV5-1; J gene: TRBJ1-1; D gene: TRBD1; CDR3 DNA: TGCGCCAGCAGCGGCGGGACAGGGGGCTTGAACACTGAAGCTTTCTTT; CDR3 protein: CASSGGTGGLNTEAFF
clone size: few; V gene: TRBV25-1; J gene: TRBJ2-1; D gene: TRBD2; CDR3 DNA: TGTGCCAGCAGAGTCGGGGGGAACCTAAATGAGCAGTTCTTC; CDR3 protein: CASRVGGNLNEQFF
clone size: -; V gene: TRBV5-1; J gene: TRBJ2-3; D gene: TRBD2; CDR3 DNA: TGCGCCAGCAGCGGCGGGACTAGCGGGGCAGATACGCAGTATTTT; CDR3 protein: CASSGGTSGADTQYF
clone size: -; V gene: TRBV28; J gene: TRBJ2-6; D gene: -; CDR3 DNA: TGTGCCAGCAGCAGACTAGTCTGGGCTGGGGCCAACGTCCTGACTTTC; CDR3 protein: CASSRLVWAGANVLTF